These T cell receptor beta chains were read from a single sample in a study of Tregs in tolerant kidney transplant recipients. Assay used: immunoSEQ multiplex PCR; TCRdb lists only in-frame clones, some missing. The table includes approximately 65,000 clones, about 83% detected once. Sequenced sample: CD4+ T cells from blood. These receptors were taken from a human donor in good health. CDR3s include the opening cysteine and the closing phenylalanine or tryptophan. The order of the fields is CDR3 length, clone size, J gene, D gene, V gene, CDR3 protein, CDR3 DNA. The D gene is left open where the match is weak. The size entry is marked missing in some rows and otherwise reads once, few, many or a size class.

16 . TRBJ2-5 . TRBV11-3 CASSLGGRQTQETQYF TGTGCCAGCAGCTTAGGGGGGAGACAGACCCAAGAGACCCAGTACTTC
13 . TRBJ2-5 . TRBV7-3 CASSFRREETQYF TGTGCCAGCAGCTTTCGCAGGGAGGAGACCCAGTACTTC
15 . TRBJ2-7 TRBD1 TRBV7-2 CASSLRRVTGVEQYF TGTGCCAGCAGCTTACGCCGAGTGACAGGGGTCGAGCAGTACTTC
12 . TRBJ1-2 . TRBV6-1 CASSDSPNGYTF TGTGCCAGCAGTGATTCCCCGAATGGCTACACCTTC
13 medium-sized TRBJ1-1 . TRBV2 CASGRQANTEAFF TGTGCCAGCGGCAGACAGGCGAACACTGAAGCTTTCTTT
15 . TRBJ2-1 TRBD2 TRBV10-3 CAISPSGGHDNEQFF TGTGCCATCAGTCCCTCGGGAGGGCACGACAATGAGCAGTTCTTC
13 . TRBJ2-3 . TRBV7-3 CASSLDEGGTQYF TGTGCCAGCAGCTTAGATGAAGGGGGTACGCAGTATTTT
12 once TRBJ1-3 . TRBV9 CASSSPPNTIYF TGTGCCAGCAGCTCACCCCCCAACACCATATATTTT
16 . TRBJ2-5 TRBD2 TRBV5-1 CASSQGSGRGGETQYF TGCGCCAGCAGCCAGGGAAGCGGGAGAGGTGGAGAGACCCAGTACTTC
14 . TRBJ1-1 . TRBV10-3 CAISPTAINTEAFF TGTGCCATCTCCCCGACAGCTATAAACACTGAAGCTTTCTTT
16 . TRBJ2-3 TRBD2 TRBV5-1 CASSLAIAGGSDTQYF TGCGCCAGCAGCTTGGCCATTGCGGGGGGGTCAGATACGCAGTATTTT
14 . TRBJ2-1 . TRBV11-2 CASSSNRRVGEQFF TGTGCCAGCAGCTCCAACCGAAGGGTAGGTGAGCAGTTCTTC
16 . TRBJ1-2 . TRBV7-3 CASSSPSRVYNYGYTF TGTGCCAGCAGCTCCCCCAGCAGGGTCTATAACTATGGCTACACCTTC
18 . TRBJ1-3 . TRBV4-3 CASSQDSPGPGGGNTIYF TGCGCCAGCAGCCAAGATTCCCCCGGTCCGGGCGGCGGAAACACCATATATTTT
14 . TRBJ2-7 . TRBV18 CASSPMGGTWEQYF TGTGCCAGCTCACCGATGGGGGGAACGTGGGAGCAGTACTTC
16 few TRBJ2-2 TRBD2 TRBV19 CAAGTSGGAGAGELFF TGTGCCGCCGGGACTAGCGGGGGGGCAGGGGCCGGGGAGCTGTTTTTT
14 . TRBJ2-7 . TRBV6-7 CASRAPRTRPSGDF TGTGCCAGCAGAGCTCCCAGGACACGCCCGTCGGGGGACTTC
15 . TRBJ1-1 TRBD1 TRBV18 CASSPLDRGSTEAFF TGTGCCAGCTCACCACTGGACAGGGGAAGTACTGAAGCTTTCTTT
14 . TRBJ2-5 TRBD2 TRBV19 CASRETSGVETQYF TGTGCCAGTCGCGAAACTAGCGGGGTCGAGACCCAGTACTTC
18 . TRBJ2-1 TRBD2 TRBV5-6 CASSLQPGTSGPYNEQFF TGTGCCAGCAGCTTACAACCAGGGACTAGCGGTCCATACAATGAGCAGTTCTTC
16 . TRBJ2-7 TRBD1 TRBV5-5 CASSIRQGSSSYEQYF TGTGCCAGCAGCATAAGACAGGGTTCGAGCTCCTACGAGCAGTACTTC
15 . TRBJ2-3 . TRBV30 CAWSGSGASTDTQYF TGTGCCTGGAGCGGGTCGGGGGCAAGCACAGATACGCAGTATTTT
13 . TRBJ1-5 . TRBV29-1 CSVCRGDNQPQHF TGCAGCGTTTGTCGAGGGGACAATCAGCCCCAGCATTTT
14 . TRBJ2-5 . TRBV5-6 CASSLVRQQETQYF TGTGCCAGCAGCTTGGTTCGGCAGCAAGAGACCCAGTACTTC
12 . TRBJ1-1 . TRBV2 CASRRTGTGCFF TGTGCCAGCAGGAGGACCGGGACGGGATGTTTCTTT
15 . TRBJ1-1 . TRBV21-1 CASSARIAMNTEAFF TGTGCCAGCAGCGCGCGCATCGCCATGAACACTGAAGCTTTCTTT
14 . TRBJ1-3 . TRBV11-3 CASSSGPSGNMIYF TGTGCCAGCAGCTCCGGACCTTCTGGAAACATGATATATTTT
16 . TRBJ1-3 TRBD1 TRBV6-5 CASSYVHAGQGNTIYF TGTGCCAGCAGTTACGTCCACGCGGGACAGGGAAACACCATATATTTT